This TCR beta chain was observed in a study of T cell responses to AZD1222 COVID-19 vaccine. Study-wide findings and caveats: It should be noted that donors were predominantly white British and more often female, and clonal diversity was possibly underestimated. Vaccination with two AZD1222 doses was followed by a rise in Spike-specific TCR breadth and depth.

The germline gives CDR1 LNHDA, CDR2 SQIVND (reference sequence). The ends were cut back, 1 base at V and 6 bases at J, with 11 bases in the middle. The CDR3 loop spans 14 amino acids. The data were produced by immunoSEQ multiplex PCR, yet TCRdb's version contains in-frame clones alone and is incomplete. This sample has 130,000 or so clones, with 89% found just once. On this clone itself: Its matching antigen is unknown.

The chain is built from TRBV19 and TRBJ2-3, with a weak D call TRBD2 (5 bases). Sequenced material: peripheral blood, taken on day 0 of AZD1222 vaccination. The receptor's source is an adult in good health. The CDR3 nucleotides read TGTGCCAGTAGTATAGGCGCGGGCCGGGATACGCAGTATTTT. Its protein product is CASSIGAGRDTQYF.